Each of the 16 T cell receptor beta chains below was sequenced from the same sample in a study of cytomegalovirus exposure and HLA in healthy donors. Primers included in the PCR were 60 Vbeta and 13 Jbeta primers. Clones were sequenced by immunoSEQ multiplex PCR, and TCRdb holds only the in-frame ones, with some missing. The sample has around 300,000 clones, 70% to 90% seen once. Sequencing was carried out using PBMCs. Receptors were obtained from a woman in her late teens or twenties in good health and CMV-seronegative.

V usage is TRBV4-1 and J usage is TRBJ2-4, with 11 bases fitting TRBD2. Germline-derived CDR1 and CDR2 are MGHRA and YSYEKL. This CDR3 has 16 amino acids. Trimming removed 5 bases from V and 2 bases from J; junction bases left unmatched: 5. CDR3 amino acids: CASSSASGGTKNIQYF. CDR3 nucleotides: TGCGCCAGCAGCTCGGCTAGCGGGGGGACCAAAAACATTCAGTACTTC.

This chain uses TRBV2 with TRBJ1-5; D gene unclear. Germline CDR1 reads SNHLY; CDR2 reads FYNNEI. Trimming left V 4 bases short and J 2 bases short, with 12 bases between. This CDR3 is 15 amino acids long. CDR3 DNA sequence: TGTGCCAGCAGTGCGGGATCCGAGGGCAATCAGCCCCAGCATTTT. Translation: CASSAGSEGNQPQHF.

The rearrangement joins TRBV9 to TRBJ1-4, with D unclear. The ends were cut back, 0 bases at V and 13 bases at J, with 13 bases in the middle. Germline CDR1 and CDR2: SGDLS and YYNGEE. The CDR3 covers 13 residues. CDR3 bases: TGTGCCAGCAGCGTAGATATGGGTAGCCGACTGTTTTTT. This gives the protein CASSVDMGSRLFF. Combining the CDR3 with reference TRBV9 and TRBJ1-4 gives the whole variable domain DSGVTQTPKHLITATGQRVTLRCSPRSGDLSVYWYQQSLDQGLQFLIQYYNGEERAKGNILERFSAQQFPDLHSELNLSSLELGDSALYFCASSVDMGSRLFFGSGTQLSVL.

V gene TRBV6-1 combines with J gene TRBJ1-6; D call uncertain. CDR1 and CDR2 from the germline V gene are MNHNS and SASEGT. Trimming pared 7 bases from V and 0 bases from J, leaving 10 bases between. This CDR3 region has 15 residues. For the CDR3, the DNA is TGTGCCAGCACCGACGGGAGCTCCTATAATTCACCCCTCCACTTT. Translation: CASTDGSSYNSPLHF.

The chain has TRBV25-1 and TRBJ2-7, with 7 bases aligning to TRBD2. Trimming removed 1 base from V and 2 bases from J; junction bases left unmatched: 2. The CDR3 sequence is 14 residues long. The germline V gene has CDR1 MGHDK and CDR2 SYGVNS. CDR3 protein: CASSEWGGTYEQYF. In DNA, the CDR3 is TGTGCCAGCAGTGAATGGGGGGGGACCTACGAGCAGTACTTC.

V and J are TRBV29-1 and TRBJ1-4; 10 positions match TRBD1. Germline values: CDR1 SQVTM, CDR2 ANQGSEA. V lost 3 bases, J lost 7 bases, and 2 bases stayed unmatched. The CDR3 totals 13 residues. CDR3 bases: TGCAGCGTTGAGGGACAGGGGAGTGAAAAACTGTTTTTT. Translation gives CSVEGQGSEKLFF.

This clone was counted once. The genes are TRBV4-1 and TRBJ1-4, with D perhaps matching TRBD1 (6 bases). Trimming pared 0 bases from V and 17 bases from J, leaving 22 bases between. Germline-derived CDR1 and CDR2 are MGHRA and YSYEKL. This CDR3 has 15 amino acids. The CDR3 DNA reads TGCGCCAGCAGCCAAGAAATGCTCAACAGGGAGACACCATTTTTT. Translated: CASSQEMLNRETPFF.

The J gene is TRBJ2-1, the V gene TRBV9; D gene unclear. In germline, CDR1 is SGDLS, CDR2 YYNGEE. Deletions cut 0 bases from V and 8 bases from J, with 6 bases between. This CDR3 region has 12 residues. The CDR3, as DNA: TGTGCCAGCAGCGTAGTTTCGGATGAGCAGTTCTTC. Translating it yields CASSVVSDEQFF.

The chain recombines TRBV27 with TRBJ2-7; 9 bases fit TRBD2. The V gene's germline CDR1 is MNHEY and CDR2 SMNVEV (reference sequence). The CDR3 has 19 amino acids. The V gene end was trimmed by 3 bases and the J gene end by 0 bases; junction bases not matched to a gene: 15. The CDR3 DNA follows: TGTGCCAGCAGTTTCCTACCGGGACTAGCCTCGGCGAGCTCCTACGAGCAGTACTTC. It encodes CASSFLPGLASASSYEQYF.

The genes are TRBV14 and TRBJ2-7; perhaps TRBD1 as D (6 bases). The germline V gene encodes CDR1 SGHDN and CDR2 FVKESK. The CDR3 covers 13 residues. The ends were cut back, 3 bases at V and 3 bases at J, with 9 bases in the middle. CDR3 residues: CASSQAGVYEQYF. DNA of the CDR3: TGTGCCAGCAGCCAGGCAGGGGTCTACGAGCAGTACTTC.

The rearrangement joins TRBV5-4 to TRBJ1-6; D ambiguous. Trimming removed 3 bases at V and 7 bases at J, with 17 bases between. The CDR3 length is 16 residues. Germline CDR1 reads SGHNT; CDR2 reads YYREEE (reference sequence). The CDR3 DNA reads TGTGCCAGCAGCTCCCCGGTAGAGGGCCAAAATTCACCCCTCCACTTT. The encoded protein is CASSSPVEGQNSPLHF. Together with reference TRBV5-4 and TRBJ1-6, the CDR3 gives the full variable domain: ETGVTQSPTHLIKTRGQQVTLRCSSQSGHNTVSWYQQALGQGPQFIFQYYREEENGRGNFPPRFSGLQFPNYSSELNVNALELDDSALYLCASSSPVEGQNSPLHFGNGTRLTVT.

The chain is built from TRBV15 and TRBJ2-2, with 14 nucleotides matching TRBD2. Germline trimming cut 3 bases from V and 6 bases from J; bases unmatched to any gene: 9. Germline V gene data show CDR1 as LNHNV and CDR2 as YYDKDF (reference sequence). The CDR3 is made up of 18 amino acids. CDR3 bases: TGTGCCACCAGCAGGACGACTAGCGGGGGGGCCACAGCCGGGGAGCTGTTTTTT. It encodes CATSRTTSGGATAGELFF. The whole variable domain, filled in from reference TRBV15 and TRBJ2-2, reads DAMVIQNPRYQVTQFGKPVTLSCSQTLNHNVMYWYQQKSSQAPKLLFHYYDKDFNNEADTPDNFQSRRPNTSFCFLDIRSPGLGDTAMYLCATSRTTSGGATAGELFFGEGSRLTVL.

This rearrangement joins TRBV6-5 to TRBJ1-4, with 7 bases lining up with TRBD1. CDR3 length: 14 residues. The V gene end was trimmed by 6 bases and the J gene end by 8 bases; junction bases not matched to a gene: 9. Germline CDR1 is MNHEY and CDR2 is SVGAGI. Here the CDR3 reads CASSWTGLREKLFF. For the CDR3, the DNA is TGTGCCAGCAGCTGGACAGGTTTAAGGGAAAAACTGTTTTTT.

This rearrangement joins TRBV5-1 to TRBJ2-3; a weak D match, TRBD2 (7 bases). This CDR3 has 17 residues. The V end was cut by 0 bases, the J end by 6 bases, with 20 bases between. Germline V gene lookup returns CDR1 SGHRS and CDR2 YFSETQ. This CDR3 reads CASSLGVGGGLADTQYF. CDR3 bases: TGCGCCAGCAGCTTGGGCGTTGGGGGGGGCTTAGCGGATACGCAGTATTTT.

Concerning this clone: One end of the junction fails to match germline, which may point to a read error. Other DNA sequences in this specimen translate into the identical CDR3. J is TRBJ1-1 and V is TRBV11-2, with a tentative D call TRBD1 (5 bases). The CDR3 length is 16 residues. Germline CDR1 is SGHAT and CDR2 is FQNNGV. The CDR3 DNA follows: TGCGCCAGCAGCTTAGAGGTGGCAGGGCTGAACACTGAAGCTTTCTTT. Protein product: CASSLEVAGLNTEAFF.

Comments on this clone: The junction and the germline gene differ at one end; a read error may be behind it. The V call is TRBV7-9, the J call TRBJ1-2, with TRBD1 matching over 7 bases. This CDR3 contains 14 residues. CDR1 is SEHNR, CDR2 FQNEAQ, per germline (reference sequence). CDR3 in amino acids: CSSSFGTAPYGYTF. The CDR3 DNA sequence: TGTTCCAGCAGCTTTGGGACAGCCCCTTATGGCTACACCTTC.